Shown below are 11 T cell receptor beta chains from a single sample sequenced in a study of chemoradiotherapy in HPV16-positive cancers. Profiling relied on immunoSEQ multiplex PCR, and the TCRdb table lists in-frame clones only, not all of them. The repertoire has 7,900 or so clones, 70% to 90% of them found once; the top ten carry under 2%. This material was acquired from a patient who underwent chemoradiotherapy. Receptor source: a human donor with HPV-associated anogenital cancer.

This clone appeared once. The chain employs TRBV6-1 and TRBJ2-7; 9 nucleotides match TRBD2. The CDR3 is 16 residues long. V dropped 3 bases and J dropped 2; count of bases not matched to a gene: 8. Germline V CDR1 and CDR2: MNHNS, SASEGT. The CDR3 loop is CASSEQGGGGTYEQYF. The CDR3 DNA follows: TGTGCCAGCAGTGAGCAAGGCGGGGGGGGCACCTACGAGCAGTACTTC.

The chain recombines TRBV10-3 with TRBJ2-7, with D hard to call. This CDR3 comprises 11 residues. CDR1 is ENHRY, CDR2 SYGVKD, per germline. Trimming removed 3 bases at V and 3 bases at J, with 3 bases between. The CDR3 spells CAISDDYEQYF. DNA of the CDR3: TGTGCCATCAGTGATGACTACGAGCAGTACTTC.

The rearrangement joins TRBV7-2 to TRBJ2-7, with 7 bases identical to TRBD2. After removal of 4 bases from V and 0 bases from J, the junction contained 3 bases not matched to a gene. CDR1 and CDR2 (germline): SGHTA, FQGNSA. This CDR3 has 14 residues. The CDR3 DNA reads as TGTGCCAGCAGCTCGCAGCGGGACTCCTACGAGCAGTACTTC. Encoded protein: CASSSQRDSYEQYF.

This sequence joins TRBV7-9 and TRBJ1-1; TRBD1 matches at 10 bases. The CDR3 covers 16 residues. Trimming removed 1 base from V and 1 base from J; junction bases left unmatched: 3. CDR1 is SEHNR, CDR2 FQNEAQ, per germline (reference sequence). CDR3 in amino acids: CASSLGGQGKNTEAFF. CDR3 in DNA: TGTGCCAGCAGCTTAGGGGGACAGGGGAAGAACACTGAAGCTTTCTTT.

The chain links TRBV28 to TRBJ1-1, with TRBD1 matching over 8 bases. Losses at the gene ends were 2 bases for V and 10 bases for J; bases not matched to a gene: 0. The CDR3 covers 11 residues. Germline CDR1 and CDR2: MDHEN and SYDVKM. The CDR3 loop reads CASSLDRGAFF. In DNA form, the CDR3 reads TGTGCCAGCAGTTTAGACAGGGGAGCTTTCTTT.

The chain carries TRBV29-1 and TRBJ2-7; 7 bases are shared with TRBD2. Germline lookup yields CDR1 SQVTM and CDR2 ANQGSEA. V was clipped by 2 bases and J by 6 bases; unmatched bases: 10. The CDR3 is 14 residues long. CDR3 in DNA: TGCAGCGTTGAATACGCGGGAGAGGCCGCCGAGCAGTACTTC. It translates to CSVEYAGEAAEQYF.

This rearrangement joins TRBV27 to TRBJ2-1, with 15 bases that match TRBD2. CDR1 and CDR2 from the germline V gene are MNHEY and SMNVEV (reference sequence). This CDR3 is built from 15 residues. Germline trimming cut 2 bases from V and 7 bases from J; bases unmatched to any gene: 0. CDR3 residues: CASSLGTSGRNEQFF. DNA for the CDR3: TGTGCCAGCAGTTTAGGGACTAGCGGGAGGAATGAGCAGTTCTTC.

V and J are TRBV28 and TRBJ1-5, with D possibly matching TRBD1 (5 bases). This CDR3 has 20 amino acids. Germline CDR1 reads MDHEN; CDR2 reads SYDVKM. With 1 base removed from V and 3 bases from J, the gap between germline ends came to 25 bases. CDR3 amino acids: CASSLYGGGTTIDLNQPQHF. In DNA form, the CDR3 reads TGTGCCAGCAGTTTATATGGGGGAGGCACTACGATCGATCTCAATCAGCCCCAGCATTTT.

The V gene is TRBV9, the J gene TRBJ2-7, with 9 bases identical to TRBD1. The ends lost 3 bases at V and 7 bases at J; junction bases unmatched: 8. Germline values: CDR1 SGDLS, CDR2 YYNGEE. This CDR3 is built from 14 residues. CDR3 in DNA: TGTGCCAGCAGCGGATACCCGGGACAGGGTGAGCAGTACTTC. As protein: CASSGYPGQGEQYF.

The chain carries TRBV2 and TRBJ1-1; maybe TRBD1 (6 bases). Germline V gene sequence: CDR1 SNHLY, CDR2 FYNNEI. Trimming pared 1 base from V and 2 bases from J, leaving 8 bases between. The CDR3 totals 14 residues. The CDR3 nucleotides read TGTGCCAGCAGTGAAGACAGGGCCAACACTGAAGCTTTCTTT. Its translation: CASSEDRANTEAFF.

V and J are TRBV9 and TRBJ2-1; 7 bases align to TRBD2. Germline V CDR1 and CDR2: SGDLS, YYNGEE. CDR3 size: 15 residues. V shed 0 bases, J shed 8 bases, and the junction held 8 bases outside the gene matches. CDR3 loop: CASSVEGGRGHEQFF. DNA for the CDR3: TGTGCCAGCAGCGTAGAGGGCGGGAGAGGCCATGAGCAGTTCTTC.